This T cell receptor beta chain came from a study of blood T cell repertoires in COVID-19. The CDR3 sequence is 16 residues long. The germline CDR1 and CDR2 sequences are SGHDN and FVKESK. V was pared by 4 bases and J by 0 bases, with 13 bases between. TCRdb keeps only in-frame clones here, not all; method: immunoSEQ multiplex PCR. The sample has roughly 260,000 clones; around 89% are singletons. The source of this sequence is a woman between 40 and 50 years old with acute or convalescent COVID-19. The sequenced sample was peripheral blood. This sequence joins TRBV14 and TRBJ2-1; no reliable D call. CDR3 loop: CASSLYSAPSYNEQFF. CDR3 nucleotides: TGTGCCAGCAGCCTCTACAGTGCCCCCTCCTACAATGAGCAGTTCTTC.